These 4 T cell receptor beta chains share one sample of origin, sequenced in a study of blood T cell repertoires in COVID-19. TCRdb keeps only in-frame clones here, not all; method: immunoSEQ multiplex PCR. The data hold about 220,000 clones, with 65% to 85% observed a single time. The sample taken for sequencing was PBMCs or T cells enriched from blood (not recorded which). Receptor source: a woman aged 55-70 years who had recovered from COVID-19.

J is TRBJ2-3 and V is TRBV27; 14 bases map to TRBD2. The CDR3 loop spans 15 amino acids. Germline assignment: CDR1 MNHEY and CDR2 SMNVEV (reference sequence). The V gene end was trimmed by 10 bases and the J gene end by 1 base; junction bases not matched to a gene: 4. The CDR3 sequence is CATGLAGGRTDTQYF. The CDR3 bases are TGTGCCACCGGACTAGCGGGGGGTCGCACAGATACGCAGTATTTT.

The V call is TRBV29-1, the J call TRBJ2-3; maybe TRBD1 (6 bases). V lost 7 bases and J lost 5, with 7 bases in between. This CDR3 is 10 amino acids long. From germline, CDR1 is SQVTM and CDR2 ANQGSEA. The CDR3 nucleotides are TGCAGCGGAGGGGGAGATACGCAGTATTTT. Translating it yields CSGGGDTQYF.

The V and J genes are TRBV18 and TRBJ2-1, with D possibly being TRBD2 (6 bases). Germline CDR1 KGHSH, CDR2 LQKENI. CDR3 length: 17 amino acids. The V end was cut by 3 bases, the J end by 5 bases, with 20 bases between. This chain's CDR3 is CASSPGRVWTTNNEQFF. CDR3 sequence (DNA): TGTGCCAGCTCACCTGGAAGAGTTTGGACTACTAACAATGAGCAGTTCTTC. The whole variable domain, remainder taken from reference TRBV18 and TRBJ2-1, is NAGVMQNPRHLVRRRGQEARLRCSPMKGHSHVYWYRQLPEEGLKFMVYLQKENIIDESGMPKERFSAEFPKEGPSILRIQQVVRGDSAAYFCASSPGRVWTTNNEQFFGPGTRLTVL.

The chain is built from TRBV27 and TRBJ1-5, with 10 bases identical to TRBD1. The V and J ends lost 5 bases and 7 bases, in that order; junction bases with no gene match: 5. Germline loops: CDR1 MNHEY, CDR2 SMNVEV (reference sequence). The CDR3 spans 14 residues. This CDR3 is CASSQTGGLQPQHF. CDR3 in DNA: TGTGCCAGCAGTCAGACAGGGGGCTTACAGCCCCAGCATTTT.